Listed below are T cell receptor beta chains from one sample, sequenced in a study of regulatory T cells in long-lasting Graves disease. TCRdb itself ran the multiplex PCR reads through MiXCR, one entry per CDR3 protein. The repertoire holds around 480,000 distinct CDR3 sequences, with about 16% as singletons. The sample was also reused in another study, on T cells in Graves' hyperthyroidism and ophthalmopathy.

The sequences come from peripheral blood mononuclear cells (PBMCs), collected at new diagnosis, from a patient treated with antithyroid drugs. All receptors come from a woman aged 40 to 65 with Graves disease. CDR3s include the opening cysteine and the closing phenylalanine or tryptophan. Fields, in order: clone size, J gene, V gene, CDR3 protein. The size of a clone is reported for some rows only, either as once, few or many, or as a class for expanded clones.

many	TRBJ1-1	TRBV2	CASSEATGPIEAFF
many	TRBJ1-2	TRBV6-5	CASSYSQGRGDGYTF
many	TRBJ2-7	TRBV3-1	CASSQTGTEKSYEQYF
many	TRBJ1-6	TRBV18	CASSAKDTTNSPLHF
few	TRBJ2-3	TRBV29-1	CSVGQTVTQYF
many	TRBJ2-7	TRBV12-3/TRBV12-4	CASSYGEWSEQYF
many	TRBJ2-3	TRBV4-1	CASSQVGTSGDTQYF
-	TRBJ2-2	TRBV28	CASSTQGAGGELFF
few	TRBJ1-2	TRBV4-1	CATSQPGSNYGYTF
many	TRBJ2-7	TRBV11-2	CASSLEYSSEQYF
many	TRBJ1-2	TRBV28	CASSRRGGYTF
many	TRBJ2-2	TRBV11-2	CASSLGAGNTGELFF
many	TRBJ1-4	TRBV6-1	CASRPTGGVDEKLFF
-	TRBJ1-3	TRBV30	CAWSRDPGAGNTIYF
many	TRBJ1-2	TRBV2	CASSYTQLSGYTF
many	TRBJ1-4	TRBV19	CASNVINEKLFF
many	TRBJ2-1	TRBV2	CASSGSYRSSYNEQFF
many	TRBJ2-7	TRBV18	CASSSGQGTYEQYF
many	TRBJ2-2	TRBV2	CASRRAGTRYTGELFF
-	TRBJ1-4	TRBV6-1	CASSEGGNGEKLFF
-	TRBJ1-1	TRBV12-3/TRBV12-4	CASRKGANTEAFF
many	TRBJ1-4	TRBV2	CASSAASLLREKLFF
-	TRBJ2-7	TRBV28	CASNPADRADEQYF
many	TRBJ1-2	TRBV19	CASSIGTIYGYTF
-	TRBJ2-2	TRBV5-1	CASSLGEAGTEELFF
-	TRBJ1-5	TRBV19	CASSINRAGNQPQHF
many	TRBJ2-7	TRBV27	CASSLSGSGGGEQYF
many	TRBJ1-5	TRBV2	CASSEAASNQPQHF
few	TRBJ1-6	TRBV14	CASSQDGTGSSPLHF
many	TRBJ2-3	TRBV7-9	CASTTRASLLQYF
few	TRBJ1-6	TRBV7-3	CASSLAGYYNSPLHF
-	TRBJ1-3	TRBV11-2	CASSSRRDNLPNTIYF
-	TRBJ2-7	TRBV10-2	CASTGQRGISYEQYF
-	TRBJ2-1	TRBV28	CASSFSLGRLLVMATVHNEQFF
-	TRBJ1-1	TRBV6-6	CASSYSTGGLMNTEAFF
many	TRBJ1-1	TRBV27	CASSLFSGMNTEAFF
-	TRBJ1-2	TRBV12-3/TRBV12-4	CASTYRGGYTF
many	TRBJ1-1	TRBV18	CASSADRAAEAFF
many	TRBJ2-5	TRBV2	CATTPGTGEETQYF
-	TRBJ2-7	TRBV15	CATSEGLYEQYF
few	TRBJ2-3	TRBV27	CASSQPPTDTQYF
few	TRBJ2-7	TRBV7-9	CASSLEESDRPGGEQYF